One and the same sample provided the 5 T cell receptor beta chains below, sequenced in a study of T cells after yellow fever vaccination. TCRdb reprocessed the 5' RACE reads with MiXCR, giving one entry per CDR3 protein. The table has around 530,000 distinct CDR3 sequences, about a sixth seen once; the top ten hold 15% to 20%. This sample comprised PBMCs, obtained 4 to 6 days after the first yellow fever vaccination. Receptor source: a young man who received the YFV17D yellow fever vaccine.

In its sample, this clonotype was seen a few times. The genes are TRBV20-1 and TRBJ2-7; 9 bases fit TRBD2. Trimming removed 0 bases from V and 6 bases from J; junction bases left unmatched: 9. Germline V gene data show CDR1 as DFQATT and CDR2 as SNEGSKA (reference sequence). This CDR3 comprises 15 residues. CDR3: CSARDRGGGVREQYV. The CDR3 nucleotides are TGCAGTGCTAGAGATCGAGGCGGGGGGGTTCGCGAGCAGTACGTC.

This clonotype was seen a handful of times. CDR3 region: CASSLGSGDRDTQYF. Written as DNA, the CDR3 is TGTGCCAGCAGCTTGGGTAGCGGGGACAGAGATACGCAGTATTTT. V gene TRBV7-3 combines with J gene TRBJ2-3; a weak D match, TRBD2 (8 bases). Germline V lookup: CDR1 SGHTA, CDR2 FQGTGA. Trimming shortened V by 3 bases and J by 5 bases, and 15 bases separated the two germline ends. CDR3 size: 15 residues.

This clonotype has only a few counts. V gene TRBV28 combines with J gene TRBJ2-3; D not certain. With 6 bases removed from V and 3 bases from J, the gap between germline ends came to 13 bases. Germline V lookup: CDR1 MDHEN, CDR2 SYDVKM. The CDR3 runs 14 residues. This CDR3 reads CASSLEPQTDTQYF. The CDR3 coding sequence is TGTGCCAGCAGCCTGGAGCCTCAGACAGATACGCAGTATTTT.

The chain uses TRBV7-9 and TRBJ2-5; tentative D call: TRBD1 (6 bases). Trimming pared 1 base from V and 1 base from J, leaving 10 bases between. The CDR3 spans 15 residues. CDR1 and CDR2 (germline): SEHNR, FQNEAQ (reference sequence). In DNA, the CDR3 is TGTGCCAGCAGCTTAGTGGGGGCCATCCAAGAGACCCAGTACTTC. Its translation is CASSLVGAIQETQYF. The variable domain in full, completed from reference TRBV7-9 and TRBJ2-5, reads DTGVSQNPRHKITKRGQNVTFRCDPISEHNRLYWYRQTLGQGPEFLTYFQNEAQLEKSRLLSDRFSAERPKGSFSTLEIQRTEQGDSAMYLCASSLVGAIQETQYFGPGTRLLVL.

This clonotype was counted between two and nine times. The genes are TRBV5-1 and TRBJ1-5; D not resolved. This CDR3 contains 15 residues. V was cut by 1 base and J by 2 bases, with 10 bases left in between. Germline V gene sequence: CDR1 SGHRS, CDR2 YFSETQ. CDR3 in amino acids: CASSLNGNGNQPQHF. As DNA, the CDR3 is TGCGCCAGCAGCTTGAATGGTAATGGCAATCAGCCCCAGCATTTT.